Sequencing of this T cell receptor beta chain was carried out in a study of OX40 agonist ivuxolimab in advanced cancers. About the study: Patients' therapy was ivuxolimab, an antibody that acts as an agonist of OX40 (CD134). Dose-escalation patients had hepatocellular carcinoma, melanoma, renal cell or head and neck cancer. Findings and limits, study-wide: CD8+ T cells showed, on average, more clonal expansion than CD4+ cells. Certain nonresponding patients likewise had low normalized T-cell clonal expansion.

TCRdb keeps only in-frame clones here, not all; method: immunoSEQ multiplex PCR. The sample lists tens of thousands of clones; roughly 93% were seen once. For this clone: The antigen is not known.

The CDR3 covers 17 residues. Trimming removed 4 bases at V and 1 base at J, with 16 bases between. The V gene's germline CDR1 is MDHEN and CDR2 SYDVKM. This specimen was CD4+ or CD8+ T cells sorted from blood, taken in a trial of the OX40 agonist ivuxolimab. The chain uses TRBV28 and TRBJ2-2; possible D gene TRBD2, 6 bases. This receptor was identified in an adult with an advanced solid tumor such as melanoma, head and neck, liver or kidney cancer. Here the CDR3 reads CASSSKLGGLNTGELFF. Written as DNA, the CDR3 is TGTGCCAGCAGTTCCAAATTGGGGGGTTTGAACACCGGGGAGCTGTTTTTT.